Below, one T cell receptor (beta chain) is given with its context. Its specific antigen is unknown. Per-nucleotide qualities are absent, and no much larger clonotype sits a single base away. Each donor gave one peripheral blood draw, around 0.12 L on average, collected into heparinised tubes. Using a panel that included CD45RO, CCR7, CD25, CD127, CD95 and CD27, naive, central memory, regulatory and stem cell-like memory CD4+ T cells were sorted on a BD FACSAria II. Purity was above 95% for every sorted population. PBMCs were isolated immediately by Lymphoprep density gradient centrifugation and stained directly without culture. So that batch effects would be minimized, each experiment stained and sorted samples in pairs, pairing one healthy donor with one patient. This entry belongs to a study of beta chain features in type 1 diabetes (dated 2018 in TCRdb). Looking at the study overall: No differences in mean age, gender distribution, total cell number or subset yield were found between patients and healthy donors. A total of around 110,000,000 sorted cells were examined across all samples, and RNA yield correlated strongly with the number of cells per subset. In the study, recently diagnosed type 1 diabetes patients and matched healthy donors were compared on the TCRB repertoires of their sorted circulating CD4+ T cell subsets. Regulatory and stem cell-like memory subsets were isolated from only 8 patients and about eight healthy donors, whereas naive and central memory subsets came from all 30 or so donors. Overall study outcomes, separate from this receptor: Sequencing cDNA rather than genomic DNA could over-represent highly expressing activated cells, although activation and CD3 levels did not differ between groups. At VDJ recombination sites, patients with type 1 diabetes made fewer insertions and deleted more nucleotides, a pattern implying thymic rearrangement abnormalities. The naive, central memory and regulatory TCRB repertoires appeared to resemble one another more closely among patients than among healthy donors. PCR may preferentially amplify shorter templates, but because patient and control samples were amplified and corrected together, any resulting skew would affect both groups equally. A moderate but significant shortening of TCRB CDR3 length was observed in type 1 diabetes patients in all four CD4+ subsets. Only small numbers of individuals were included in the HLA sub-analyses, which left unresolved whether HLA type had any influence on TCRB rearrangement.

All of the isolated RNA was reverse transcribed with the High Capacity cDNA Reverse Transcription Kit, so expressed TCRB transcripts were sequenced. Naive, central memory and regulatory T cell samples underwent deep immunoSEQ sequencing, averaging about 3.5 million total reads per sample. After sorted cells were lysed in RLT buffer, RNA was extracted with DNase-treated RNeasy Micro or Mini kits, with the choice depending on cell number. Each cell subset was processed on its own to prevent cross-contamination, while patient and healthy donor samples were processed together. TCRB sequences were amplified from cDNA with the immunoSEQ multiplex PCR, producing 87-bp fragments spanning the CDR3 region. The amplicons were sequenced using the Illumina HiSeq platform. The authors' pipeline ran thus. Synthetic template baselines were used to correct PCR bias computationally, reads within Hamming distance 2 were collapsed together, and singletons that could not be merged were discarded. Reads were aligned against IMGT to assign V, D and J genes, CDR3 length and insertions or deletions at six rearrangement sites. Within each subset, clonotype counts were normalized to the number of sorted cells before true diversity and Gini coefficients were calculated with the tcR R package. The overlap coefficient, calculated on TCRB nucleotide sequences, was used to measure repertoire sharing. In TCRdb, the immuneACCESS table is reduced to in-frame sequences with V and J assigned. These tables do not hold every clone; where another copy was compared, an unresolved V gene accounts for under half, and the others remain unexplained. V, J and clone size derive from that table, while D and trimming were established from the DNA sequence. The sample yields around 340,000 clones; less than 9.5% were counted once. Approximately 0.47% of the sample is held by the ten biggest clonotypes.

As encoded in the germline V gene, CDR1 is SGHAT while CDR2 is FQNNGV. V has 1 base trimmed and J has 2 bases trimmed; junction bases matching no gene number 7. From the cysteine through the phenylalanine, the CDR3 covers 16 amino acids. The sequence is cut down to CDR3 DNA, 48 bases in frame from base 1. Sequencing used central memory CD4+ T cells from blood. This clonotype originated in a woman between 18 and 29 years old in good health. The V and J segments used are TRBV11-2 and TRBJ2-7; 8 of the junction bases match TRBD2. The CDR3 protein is CASSLVPREVTYEQYF. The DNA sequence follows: TGTGCCAGCAGCTTAGTTCCGCGGGAGGTTACCTACGAGCAGTACTTC.